A single sample gave rise to the 16 T cell receptor beta chains below, sequenced in a study of blood T cell repertoires in COVID-19. Data came from immunoSEQ multiplex PCR; TCRdb stores just in-frame clones and leaves some out. The sample consists of roughly 250,000 clones, just under 90% of them appearing once. The sample taken for sequencing was PBMCs or T cells enriched from blood (not recorded which). These receptors came from a man aged 50-60 years who had been exposed to COVID-19.

The genes are TRBV15 and TRBJ1-2, with D tentatively TRBD1 (5 bases). CDR1 and CDR2 from the germline V gene are LNHNV and YYDKDF (reference sequence). Trimming shortened V by 5 bases and J by 8 bases, and 15 bases separated the two germline ends. The CDR3 is 13 residues long. Here the CDR3 DNA reads TGTGCCACCAGCCTCCTGGGGGGGGAGGGCTACACCTTC. As protein: CATSLLGGEGYTF.

V gene TRBV7-2 combines with J gene TRBJ2-1; the match to TRBD2 covers 7 bases. The CDR3 covers 18 residues. The ends lost 0 bases at V and 0 bases at J; junction bases unmatched: 8. In germline, CDR1 is SGHTA, CDR2 FQGNSA. The CDR3 DNA sequence: TGTGCCAGCAGCTTAGCCCCAACTAGCGAGAGCTCCTACAATGAGCAGTTCTTC. Protein product: CASSLAPTSESSYNEQFF.

V is TRBV9 and J is TRBJ2-2, with 7 bases identical to TRBD1. The germline gives CDR1 SGDLS, CDR2 YYNGEE. J was trimmed by 2 bases and V by 2 bases; bases with no gene match: 3. The CDR3 is 15 amino acids. The CDR3, as DNA: TGTGCCAGCAGCGTGAGACAGGGCAACACCGGGGAGCTGTTTTTT. It is translated as CASSVRQGNTGELFF. Drawing the rest from reference TRBV9 and TRBJ2-2, the complete variable domain is DSGVTQTPKHLITATGQRVTLRCSPRSGDLSVYWYQQSLDQGLQFLIQYYNGEERAKGNILERFSAQQFPDLHSELNLSSLELGDSALYFCASSVRQGNTGELFFGEGSRLTVL.

This clone was recorded only once. The rearrangement links TRBV4-2 to TRBJ1-1, with TRBD1 as a possible D gene (6 bases). V lost 4 bases and J 3 bases, leaving 9 bases between the germline ends. Looked up from germline, CDR1 is LGHNA and CDR2 is YNFKEQ. The CDR3 sequence is 13 residues long. Written as DNA, the CDR3 is TGTGCCAGCAGCCCGCAGGGGTACACTGAAGCTTTCTTT. Amino acid sequence: CASSPQGYTEAFF.

V usage is TRBV5-1 and J usage is TRBJ1-2; a possible D gene is TRBD1 (6 bases). The CDR3 totals 16 residues. V gave up 0 bases and J gave up 2 bases, with 14 bases separating them. The germline CDR1 and CDR2 sequences are SGHRS and YFSETQ. CDR3 nucleotide sequence: TGCGCCAGCAGCTTGGTACGCTTCAGGGGAAACTATGGCTACACCTTC. Translation: CASSLVRFRGNYGYTF.

The chain combines TRBV6-5 with TRBJ1-6; no clear D. V was pared by 1 base and J by 10 bases, with 14 bases between. Germline CDR1 is MNHEY and CDR2 is SVGAGI. CDR3 size: 15 residues. This chain's CDR3 is CASSYLTLGSSPLHF. CDR3 DNA sequence: TGTGCCAGCAGTTACTTGACTCTAGGAAGCTCACCCCTCCACTTT.

The chain uses TRBV10-3 and TRBJ1-6, with 7 bases lining up with TRBD1. CDR1 ENHRY and CDR2 SYGVKD come from the germline V gene. The CDR3 contains 14 residues. V was clipped by 5 bases and J by 6 bases; unmatched bases: 4. This CDR3 reads CAISRDSINSPLHF. The CDR3 DNA is TGTGCCATCAGTCGGGACAGCATTAATTCACCCCTCCACTTT.

This rearrangement joins TRBV9 to TRBJ2-1, with 10 nucleotides matching TRBD2. Germline V gene data show CDR1 as SGDLS and CDR2 as YYNGEE. The CDR3 loop spans 15 amino acids. V lost 5 bases to trimming and J lost 2 bases; unmatched junction nucleotides: 4. CDR3 sequence reads: CASSPSGGAYNEQFF. CDR3 nucleotide sequence: TGTGCCAGCAGTCCCAGCGGGGGGGCCTACAATGAGCAGTTCTTC.

The V gene is TRBV11-2, the J gene TRBJ1-1, with D perhaps TRBD1 (6 bases). The CDR3 contains 14 residues. Deletions cut 4 bases from V and 4 bases from J, with 13 bases between. The germline gives CDR1 SGHAT, CDR2 FQNNGV. CDR3 sequence (DNA): TGTGCCAGCAGCTATACCACAGGGAGCACTGAAGCTTTCTTT. Protein sequence: CASSYTTGSTEAFF.

The V and J genes are TRBV28 and TRBJ2-2; maybe TRBD1 (5 bases). V gave up 7 bases and J gave up 5 bases, with 8 bases separating them. Germline V lookup: CDR1 MDHEN, CDR2 SYDVKM. The CDR3 length is 12 residues. The CDR3 sequence: CASMGLTGELFF. CDR3 sequence (DNA): TGTGCCAGCATGGGGCTAACCGGGGAGCTGTTTTTT.

The J gene is TRBJ2-1, the V gene TRBV11-3; D is uncertain. Trimming removed 0 bases at V and 7 bases at J, with 7 bases between. The CDR3 length is 13 residues. Germline loops: CDR1 SGHNT, CDR2 YENEEA. CDR3 DNA: TGTGCCAGCAGCTTAGATGTATCGAATGAGCAGTTCTTC. Protein sequence: CASSLDVSNEQFF.

The chain links TRBV27 to TRBJ1-1; D gene uncertain. Germline CDR1 and CDR2: MNHEY and SMNVEV (reference sequence). V lost 6 bases and J 6 bases, leaving 17 bases between the germline ends. The CDR3 length is 14 residues. CDR3 coding DNA: TGTGCCAGCAGCCACAACCGCGACCGGGCTGAAGCTTTCTTT. It specifies CASSHNRDRAEAFF.

The J gene is TRBJ1-1, the V gene TRBV10-3, with a possible D match to TRBD1 (6 bases). The germline CDR1 and CDR2 sequences are ENHRY and SYGVKD. Trimming took off 4 bases at V and 4 bases at J, with 13 bases between the two ends. CDR3 size: 14 residues. The CDR3 nucleotides read TGTGCCATCAGTGGGCAGGGGTACGGCACTGAAGCTTTCTTT. It encodes CAISGQGYGTEAFF.

The rearrangement links TRBV28 to TRBJ1-5; no clear D gene. Trimming pared 3 bases from V and 2 bases from J, leaving 8 bases between. This CDR3 comprises 14 residues. In germline, CDR1 is MDHEN, CDR2 SYDVKM. CDR3 amino acids: CASSFTSRNQPQHF. In DNA form, the CDR3 reads TGTGCCAGCAGTTTCACTAGTCGCAATCAGCCCCAGCATTTT. Filled out from reference TRBV28 and TRBJ1-5, the complete variable domain reads DVKVTQSSRYLVKRTGEKVFLECVQDMDHENMFWYRQDPGLGLRLIYFSYDVKMKEKGDIPEGYSVSREKKERFSLILESASTNQTSMYLCASSFTSRNQPQHFGDGTRLSIL.

This clone is a singleton in its sample. This sequence joins TRBV30 and TRBJ1-1; tentative D call: TRBD1 (6 bases). Germline V CDR1 and CDR2: GTSNPN, SVGIG (reference sequence). With 2 bases removed from V and 8 bases from J, the gap between germline ends came to 18 bases. The CDR3 runs to 14 residues. CDR3 protein: CAWSTDRSPSEAFF. The CDR3 DNA is TGTGCCTGGAGTACCGACAGGTCCCCTTCCGAAGCTTTCTTT.

J is TRBJ2-2 and V is TRBV4-1; TRBD2 aligns across 7 bases. The germline V gene has CDR1 MGHRA and CDR2 YSYEKL. Germline trimming cut 5 bases from V and 8 bases from J; bases unmatched to any gene: 11. This CDR3 region has 15 residues. In nucleotides, the CDR3 is TGCGCCAGCAGCACCCATACTAGCGTTCGAGGGGAGCTGTTTTTT. It specifies CASSTHTSVRGELFF.